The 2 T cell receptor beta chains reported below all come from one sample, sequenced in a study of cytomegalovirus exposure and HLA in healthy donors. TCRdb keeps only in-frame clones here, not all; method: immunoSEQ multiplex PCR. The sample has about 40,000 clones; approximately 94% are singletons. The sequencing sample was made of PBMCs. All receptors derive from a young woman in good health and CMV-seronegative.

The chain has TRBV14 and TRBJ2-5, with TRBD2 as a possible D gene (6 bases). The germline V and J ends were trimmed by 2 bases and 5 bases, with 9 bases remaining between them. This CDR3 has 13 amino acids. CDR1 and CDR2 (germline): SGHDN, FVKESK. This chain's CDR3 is CASSQTSRETQYF. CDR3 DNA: TGTGCCAGCAGCCAAACTAGCAGGGAGACCCAGTACTTC.

The chain's CDR3 is CASSRPGLAGGEQYF. In nucleotides, the CDR3 is TGTGCCAGCAGTCGACCGGGACTAGCGGGGGGCGAGCAGTACTTC. The chain joins TRBV6-6 to TRBJ2-7, with 15 bases that match TRBD2. The CDR3 covers 15 residues. Germline CDR1 MNHNY, CDR2 SVGAGI (reference sequence). V gave up 5 bases and J gave up 6 bases; unmatched junction bases: 5.